The sequence of this T cell receptor beta chain was determined in a study of blood T cell repertoires in COVID-19. V lost 3 bases and J lost 9, with 15 bases in between. Germline assignment: CDR1 LGHDT and CDR2 YNNKEL (reference sequence). This CDR3 region has 14 residues. The method was immunoSEQ multiplex PCR; TCRdb's version includes in-frame clones alone and lacks a portion of them. The sample gives under 250,000 clones, just over 85% of which show up once; under 14% is in the top ten. Input material: peripheral blood. The chain is built from TRBV3-1 (or the pseudogene TRBV3-2) and TRBJ1-5; no clear D gene. The sequence was obtained from a man in his forties or fifties with COVID-19, enrolled during active disease. CDR3 amino acids: CASSHHGLVGPQHF. CDR3 bases: TGTGCCAGCAGCCATCATGGACTGGTAGGGCCCCAGCATTTT.